Sequencing of this T cell receptor beta chain was carried out in a study of blood T cell repertoires in COVID-19. The overall study: Sites in the United States, Italy and Spain provided acute and convalescent COVID-19 samples.

Enrolment of Seattle patients took place during active infection, and they were followed longitudinally. Original processing notes: Amplification with reference gene primers provided the estimates of nucleated cell counts. The assay was immunoSEQ multiplex PCR, and TCRdb's table has in-frame clones only and misses some. V and J calls and clone size are copied from that table; D and trimming were computed from the DNA. The table shows about 43,000 clones, with just under 90% occurring only once. The CDR3 has 16 residues. Germline lookup yields CDR1 SEHNR and CDR2 FQNEAQ (reference sequence). J was trimmed by 7 bases and V by 4 bases; bases with no gene match: 6.

The sample was peripheral blood. The TCR originated in a man in his forties with COVID-19, enrolled during active disease. The chain uses TRBV7-9 and TRBJ1-6; 11 nucleotides agree with TRBD1. This chain's CDR3 is CASSYGRTGGNSPLHF. Written as DNA, the CDR3 is TGTGCCAGCAGCTACGGAAGGACAGGGGGCAATTCACCCCTCCACTTT. The full variable domain, with the rest looked up from reference TRBV7-9 and TRBJ1-6, is DTGVSQNPRHKITKRGQNVTFRCDPISEHNRLYWYRQTLGQGPEFLTYFQNEAQLEKSRLLSDRFSAERPKGSFSTLEIQRTEQGDSAMYLCASSYGRTGGNSPLHFGNGTRLTVT.